The entry that follows covers one T cell receptor (beta chain) sequence. Its matching antigen is unknown. The data derive from a study of cytomegalovirus exposure and HLA in healthy donors. Overall study results and limits: In an earlier analysis, about 87% or about 30%: the productive usage of most TCR beta V segments. Among immune exposure information, only CMV serostatus was available.

Primers: 60 Vbeta forward and 13 Jbeta reverse. The method was immunoSEQ multiplex PCR; TCRdb's version includes in-frame clones alone and lacks a portion of them. The sample yields more than 95,000 clones, over 65% seen once. Material: PBMCs. The sequence derives from a man between 18 and 29 years old in good health and CMV-seropositive.

The CDR3 reads CASEWRENYGYTF. Written as DNA, the CDR3 is TGTGCCAGCGAATGGAGGGAGAACTATGGCTACACCTTC. V is TRBV28 and J is TRBJ1-2; D call uncertain. CDR3 length equals 13 residues. In germline, CDR1 is MDHEN, CDR2 SYDVKM. V was pared by 8 bases and J by 2 bases, with 12 bases between.